This TCR beta chain comes out of a study of blood T cell repertoires in COVID-19. Study-wide context: PBMCs, B-cell-depleted T cells, or T cells were the source of the cDNA or gDNA that made up the material.

Trimming removed 3 bases from V and 8 bases from J, with 20 bases in between. The CDR3 totals 15 residues. CDR1 and CDR2 from the germline V gene are SGHRS and YFSETQ. Enrollment of patients from Seattle took place during active infection, with longitudinal follow-up. Original data processing: The authors estimated nucleated cell counts from reference gene primer amplification. TCRdb's copy holds only in-frame clones and misses some; the assay was immunoSEQ multiplex PCR. Clone size and V and J calls were adopted from that table, with D and trimming inferred from the DNA. Among over 150,000 clones listed, approximately 87% were seen once.

This receptor was obtained from a woman in her 70s with COVID-19, enrolled during active disease. The rearrangement links TRBV5-1 to TRBJ1-2, with D perhaps TRBD1 (5 bases). The sequenced sample consisted of peripheral blood. CDR3 in DNA: TGCGCCAGCAGCTCCCAAAGGGGTCTTCTGGGGGGCTACACCTTC. Residues: CASSSQRGLLGGYTF.